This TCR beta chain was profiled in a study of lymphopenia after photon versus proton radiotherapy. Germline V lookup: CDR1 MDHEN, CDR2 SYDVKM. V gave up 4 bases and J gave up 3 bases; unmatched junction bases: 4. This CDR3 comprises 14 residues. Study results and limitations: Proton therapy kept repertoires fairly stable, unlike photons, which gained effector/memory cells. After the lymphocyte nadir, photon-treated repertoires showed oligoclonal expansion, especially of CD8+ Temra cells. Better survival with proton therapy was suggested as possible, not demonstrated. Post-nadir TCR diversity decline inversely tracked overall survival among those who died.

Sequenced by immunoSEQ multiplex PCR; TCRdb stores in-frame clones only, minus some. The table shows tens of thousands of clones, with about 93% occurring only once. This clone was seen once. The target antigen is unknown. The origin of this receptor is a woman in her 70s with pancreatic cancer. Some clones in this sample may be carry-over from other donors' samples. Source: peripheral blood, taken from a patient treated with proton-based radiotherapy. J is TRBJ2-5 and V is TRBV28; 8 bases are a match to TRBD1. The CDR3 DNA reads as TGTGCCAGCAGTTCGGACAGGGTTGAAGAGACCCAGTACTTC. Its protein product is CASSSDRVEETQYF.